The 2 T cell receptor beta chains reported below all come from one sample, sequenced in a study of blood T cell repertoires in COVID-19. TCRdb keeps only in-frame clones here, not all; method: immunoSEQ multiplex PCR. This table holds some 150,000 clones, approximately 80% found once. The sequenced sample was peripheral blood. These receptors originate from a human donor in a cohort sampled during active COVID-19.

Details on this clone: This CDR3 is also generated by other DNA sequences in the sample. The chain employs TRBV12-3 or TRBV12-4 and TRBJ1-1; the D is unclear. Trimming pared 5 bases from V and 4 bases from J, leaving 5 bases between. The CDR3 covers 11 residues. CDR3 nucleotide sequence: TGTGCCAGCAGTCGCGGCACTGAAGCTTTCTTT. Encoded protein: CASSRGTEAFF.

The table lists this clone with a count of one. The V gene is TRBV19, the J gene TRBJ2-3, with D perhaps TRBD2 (6 bases). Germline CDR1 reads LNHDA; CDR2 reads SQIVND (reference sequence). The CDR3 is 14 amino acids. V shed 1 base and J shed 6 bases, with 11 bases lying between them. The CDR3 DNA reads TGTGCCAGTAGTATAGGGGTCGGGGGTGATACGCAGTATTTT. Translation: CASSIGVGGDTQYF.